This entry lists 17 T cell receptor beta chains sequenced from one sample in a study of blood T cell repertoires in COVID-19. The method was immunoSEQ multiplex PCR; TCRdb's version includes in-frame clones alone and lacks a portion of them. This table has roughly 410,000 clones, around 90% appearing once. The sequenced sample was peripheral blood. All receptors come from a man in his forties with acute or convalescent COVID-19.

V usage is TRBV27 and J usage is TRBJ1-5; 9 positions agree with TRBD1. Germline loops: CDR1 MNHEY, CDR2 SMNVEV (reference sequence). The V and J ends lost 5 bases and 4 bases, in that order; junction bases with no gene match: 6. The CDR3 is 15 amino acids. DNA of the CDR3: TGTGCCAGCAGTCTCTTCGGACAGGGGAATCAGCCCCAGCATTTT. This codes for CASSLFGQGNQPQHF.

The chain joins TRBV7-3 to TRBJ2-5; 11 bases are shared with TRBD2. CDR3 length: 14 residues. Germline V gene data show CDR1 as SGHTA and CDR2 as FQGTGA. The V gene end was trimmed by 1 base and the J gene end by 7 bases; junction bases not matched to a gene: 2. CDR3 nucleotide sequence: TGTGCCAGCAGCTTAAACCTAGCGGGGGGGACCCAGTACTTC. Residues: CASSLNLAGGTQYF.

This clone was detected only a few times. The rearrangement joins TRBV5-8 to TRBJ2-5, with 10 bases matching TRBD2. This CDR3 has 16 amino acids. The germline V gene has CDR1 SGHTS and CDR2 YDEGEE. V shed 3 bases and J 2 bases; nucleotides not matched to a gene: 7. CDR3: CASSWVAGGQQETQYF. The CDR3 DNA is TGTGCCAGCAGCTGGGTAGCGGGGGGCCAACAAGAGACCCAGTACTTC.

This sequence joins TRBV2 and TRBJ2-1, with D maybe TRBD2 (5 bases). The ends were cut back, 7 bases at V and 9 bases at J, with 13 bases in the middle. The germline V gene encodes CDR1 SNHLY and CDR2 FYNNEI. The CDR3 is made up of 12 amino acids. The CDR3, as DNA: TGTGCCAGCATACAACAGCGGAGTGAGCAGTTCTTC. It is translated as CASIQQRSEQFF.

The gene calls are TRBV3-1 (or the pseudogene TRBV3-2) and TRBJ1-1, with TRBD1 matching 7 bases. V was pared by 2 bases and J by 1 base, with 4 bases of the junction left unmatched. CDR3 length: 15 residues. Germline V gene lookup returns CDR1 LGHDT and CDR2 YNNKEL (reference sequence). The CDR3 DNA follows: TGTGCCAGCAGCCAACCAAACAGGGGGAACACTGAAGCTTTCTTT. It is translated as CASSQPNRGNTEAFF.

This rearrangement joins TRBV10-1 to TRBJ1-2, with 7 positions matching TRBD1. From germline, CDR1 is WNHNN and CDR2 SYGVQD (reference sequence). The ends lost 2 bases at V and 4 bases at J; junction bases unmatched: 16. The CDR3 spans 18 residues. CDR3 nucleotides: TGCGCCAGCAGTGAGGATCGAGGGGGCGCAGACCTTTTCTATGGCTACACCTTC. This translates into CASSEDRGGADLFYGYTF.

The chain uses TRBV15 and TRBJ2-3, with 9 bases matching TRBD2. The junction had 3 bases not matched to a gene; V was cut back by 2 bases and J by 3 bases. CDR3 length equals 15 residues. Germline CDR1 is LNHNV and CDR2 is YYDKDF (reference sequence). In DNA, the CDR3 is TGTGCCACCAGCAGACTAGCGGGAACGACAGATACGCAGTATTTT. It specifies CATSRLAGTTDTQYF.

Regarding this clone: The conserved final phenylalanine or tryptophan is absent from the CDR3, which likely points to a read error. It is unclear where the CDR3 begins or ends on the DNA, so no DNA is shown, and the CDR3 is as TCRdb lists it. V usage is TRBV28 and J usage is TRBJ1-2; TRBD1, the table's D call, lacks a check against the DNA. The CDR3 length equals 13 residues, ends included. CDR1 and CDR2 (germline): MDHEN, SYDVKM. This CDR3 reads CASSLSLGQGRTP.

This rearrangement joins TRBV6-5 to TRBJ2-5; 11 bases are shared with TRBD2. With 5 bases clipped from V and 4 bases from J, the junction kept 3 bases outside the gene matches. This CDR3 region has 14 residues. Germline-derived CDR1 and CDR2 are MNHEY and SVGAGI. The CDR3 loop is CASSKLAGVETQYF. The CDR3 nucleotides are TGTGCCAGCAGTAAACTAGCGGGAGTAGAGACCCAGTACTTC.

A single count supports this clone. The chain is built from TRBV27 and TRBJ1-1, with TRBD1 matching 12 bases. Per the germline V gene, CDR1 is MNHEY and CDR2 is SMNVEV (reference sequence). This CDR3 is built from 15 residues. Trimming cost V 5 bases and J 10 bases; bases outside gene matches: 11. DNA of the CDR3: TGTGCCAGCAGTCCCACCACCGGGACAGGGGGCCGAGCTTTCTTT. Its protein product is CASSPTTGTGGRAFF.

The chain combines TRBV7-8 with TRBJ1-2, with no clear D. The germline CDR1 and CDR2 sequences are SGHVS and FQNEAQ. The CDR3 is made up of 11 amino acids. CDR3 nucleotides: TGTGTCCGACGGGATTACTATGGCTACACCTTC. This encodes CVRRDYYGYTF.

The chain couples TRBV5-8 to TRBJ1-2; D remains ambiguous. The CDR3 is 15 amino acids. V was shortened by 4 bases and J by 4 bases, with 17 bases between the two germline ends. Germline V gene data show CDR1 as SGHTS and CDR2 as YDEGEE. In DNA, the CDR3 is TGTGCCAGCAGCCCCGTTTGGCGTGGAGGCTATGGCTACACCTTC. It yields the protein CASSPVWRGGYGYTF.

The rearrangement joins TRBV7-8 to TRBJ2-6; D may be TRBD1 (5 bases). This CDR3 has 15 amino acids. Germline CDR1 and CDR2: SGHVS and FQNEAQ. V lost 5 bases to trimming and J lost 0 bases, with 8 bases between them. The CDR3 here is CASSPQGSGANVLTF. The CDR3 bases are TGTGCCAGCAGCCCCCAGGGCTCTGGGGCCAACGTCCTGACTTTC.

Only a few counts were recorded for this clone. This sequence joins TRBV4-3 and TRBJ2-2, with TRBD2 matching 10 bases. This CDR3 comprises 17 residues. Trimming cost V 1 base and J 4 bases; bases outside gene matches: 6. Looked up from germline, CDR1 is LGHNA and CDR2 is YSLEER. In DNA, the CDR3 is TGCGCCAGCAGCCAAGGCCCGGCTAGCGGGGGCACCGGGGAGCTGTTTTTT. Translating it yields CASSQGPASGGTGELFF.

J is TRBJ2-1 and V is TRBV19; 14 bases match TRBD2. The length of the CDR3 is 16 residues. The ends lost 6 bases at V and 8 bases at J; junction bases unmatched: 9. Germline-derived CDR1 and CDR2 are LNHDA and SQIVND (reference sequence). CDR3 sequence: CASRRSGLAGGDEQFF. DNA for the CDR3: TGTGCCAGTAGAAGAAGCGGACTAGCGGGGGGCGATGAGCAGTTCTTC.

The chain combines TRBV9 with TRBJ2-1; the D is unclear. Trimming cost V 0 bases and J 4 bases, with 5 bases left between them. Per germline, CDR1 SGDLS and CDR2 YYNGEE. This CDR3 region has 13 residues. As DNA, the CDR3 is TGTGCCAGCAGCGTAGTGGAGTACAATGAGCAGTTCTTC. This translates into CASSVVEYNEQFF.

CDR3 amino acids: CASTKNRGGLETQYF. CDR3 DNA sequence: TGTGCCAGCACCAAAAACAGGGGAGGCCTAGAGACCCAGTACTTC. This chain joins TRBV6-5 and TRBJ2-5; D is perhaps TRBD1 (7 bases). CDR1 is MNHEY, CDR2 SVGAGI, per germline. V dropped 7 bases and J dropped 4 bases, with 19 bases sitting between them. This CDR3 is built from 15 residues.